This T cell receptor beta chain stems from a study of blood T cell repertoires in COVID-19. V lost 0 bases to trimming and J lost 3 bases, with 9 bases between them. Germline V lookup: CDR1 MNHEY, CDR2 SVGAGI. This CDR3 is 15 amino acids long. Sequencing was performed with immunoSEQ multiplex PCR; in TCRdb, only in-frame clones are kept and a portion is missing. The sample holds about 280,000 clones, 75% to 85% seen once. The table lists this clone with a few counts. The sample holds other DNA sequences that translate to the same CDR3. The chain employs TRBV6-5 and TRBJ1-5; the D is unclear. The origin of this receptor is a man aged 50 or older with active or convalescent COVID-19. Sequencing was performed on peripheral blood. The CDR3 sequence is CASSYSRLSNQPQHF. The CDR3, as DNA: TGTGCCAGCAGTTACTCAAGACTATCCAATCAGCCCCAGCATTTT.